Detailed here is one TCR beta chain. Antigen: not known. Trimming left V 7 bases short and J 5 bases short, with 3 bases between. Germline-derived CDR1 and CDR2 are SQVTM and ANQGSEA. The CDR3 loop spans 9 amino acids. This sample is drawn from a study of regulatory T cells in long-lasting Graves disease. Study at large: Antithyroid drug intake by newly diagnosed Graves' patients had lasted under 3 months.

Described time point: newly diagnosed GD, antithyroid drugs for less than 3 months. With RNA extracted from PBMCs as input, the TCR library was made. Combining iRepertoire HTBI primers with Arm-PCR of CDR3 regions, the authors built TCR beta libraries. TCRdb called the multiplex PCR reads again in MiXCR, with one record for every CDR3 protein. Here the sample spans over 500,000 distinct CDR3 sequences, roughly 15% being singletons. Study-wide results and limits: Thyroid tissue went unexamined; only peripheral blood was analyzed. When disease was persistent, TRBV28, TRBJ1-2 and TRBJ2-5 were the favored segments.

These same data were also listed under a study on T cells in Graves' hyperthyroidism and ophthalmopathy. That source adds: The hyperthyroidism was newly diagnosed and had lasted under 2 months; the patients were aged 18 to 65.

The TCR comes from a man aged 18 to 30 with Graves disease. This specimen was peripheral blood mononuclear cells (PBMCs), taken at new diagnosis, from a patient treated with antithyroid drugs. The chain is built from TRBV29-1 and TRBJ2-1; D not resolved. This CDR3 reads CSGDNEQFF. For the CDR3, the DNA is TGCAGCGGGGACAATGAGCAGTTCTTC.